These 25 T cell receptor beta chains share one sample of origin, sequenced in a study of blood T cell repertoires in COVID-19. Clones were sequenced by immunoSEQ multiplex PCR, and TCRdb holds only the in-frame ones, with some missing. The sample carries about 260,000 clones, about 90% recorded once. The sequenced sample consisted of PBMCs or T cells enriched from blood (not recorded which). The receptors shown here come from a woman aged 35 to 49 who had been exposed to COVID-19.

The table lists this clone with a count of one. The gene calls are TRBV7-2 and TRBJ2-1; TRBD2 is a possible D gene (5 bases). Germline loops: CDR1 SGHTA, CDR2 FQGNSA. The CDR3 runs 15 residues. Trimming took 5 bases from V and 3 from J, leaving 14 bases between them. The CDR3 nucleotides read TGTGCCAGCAGCCCTCGGGGAGAAGACTACAATGAGCAGTTCTTC. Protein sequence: CASSPRGEDYNEQFF.

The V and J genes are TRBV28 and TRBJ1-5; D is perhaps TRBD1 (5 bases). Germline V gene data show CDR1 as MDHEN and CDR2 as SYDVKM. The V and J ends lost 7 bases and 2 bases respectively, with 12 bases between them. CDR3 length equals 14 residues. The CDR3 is CASTAGGGNQPQHF. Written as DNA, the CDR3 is TGTGCCAGCACCGCCGGGGGGGGCAATCAGCCCCAGCATTTT.

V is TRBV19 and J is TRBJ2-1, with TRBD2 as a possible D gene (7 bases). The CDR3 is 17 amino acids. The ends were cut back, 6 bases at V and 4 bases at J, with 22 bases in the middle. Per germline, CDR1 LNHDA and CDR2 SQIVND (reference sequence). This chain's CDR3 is CASRSFGEGGLYNEQFF. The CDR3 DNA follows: TGTGCCAGTAGATCCTTCGGTGAGGGGGGGCTTTACAATGAGCAGTTCTTC.

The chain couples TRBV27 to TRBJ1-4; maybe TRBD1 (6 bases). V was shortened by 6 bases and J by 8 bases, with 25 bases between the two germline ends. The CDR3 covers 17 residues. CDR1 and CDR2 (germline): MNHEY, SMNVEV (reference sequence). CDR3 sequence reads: CASRTTGLGVWGEKLFF. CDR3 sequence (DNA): TGTGCCAGCAGAACCACAGGGTTAGGCGTCTGGGGGGAAAAACTGTTTTTT.

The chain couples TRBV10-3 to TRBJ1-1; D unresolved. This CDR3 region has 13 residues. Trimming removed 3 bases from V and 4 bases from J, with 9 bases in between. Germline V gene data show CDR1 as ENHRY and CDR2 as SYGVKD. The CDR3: CAISEWAGTEAFF. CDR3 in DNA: TGTGCCATCAGTGAATGGGCCGGCACTGAAGCTTTCTTT.

This CDR3 is CASSPDRVDEQFF. CDR3 bases: TGTGCCAGCAGCCCGGACAGGGTAGATGAGCAGTTCTTC. The chain uses TRBV7-3 and TRBJ2-1, with 8 bases lining up with TRBD1. Germline CDR1 SGHTA, CDR2 FQGTGA. V lost 5 bases, J lost 8 bases, and 5 bases stayed unmatched. The length of the CDR3 is 13 residues.

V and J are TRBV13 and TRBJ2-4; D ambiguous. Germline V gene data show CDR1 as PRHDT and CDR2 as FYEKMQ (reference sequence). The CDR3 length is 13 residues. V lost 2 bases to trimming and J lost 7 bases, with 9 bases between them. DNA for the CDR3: TGTGCCAGCAGCTTAAATGAGGCGAACATTCAGTACTTC. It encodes CASSLNEANIQYF.

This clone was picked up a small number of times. The chain's CDR3 is CASSPDRAFYNEQFF. The CDR3 DNA is TGTGCCAGCAGCCCCGACAGGGCTTTCTACAATGAGCAGTTCTTC. The chain joins TRBV7-2 to TRBJ2-1; 7 nucleotides line up with TRBD1. Losses at the gene ends were 5 bases for V and 3 bases for J; bases not matched to a gene: 7. CDR3 size: 15 residues. Germline CDR1 SGHTA, CDR2 FQGNSA.

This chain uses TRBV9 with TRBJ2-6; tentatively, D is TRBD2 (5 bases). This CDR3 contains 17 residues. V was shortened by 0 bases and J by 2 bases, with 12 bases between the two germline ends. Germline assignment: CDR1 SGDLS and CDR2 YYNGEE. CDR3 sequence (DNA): TGTGCCAGCAGCGTAGAAGAGGGAACTACTGGGGCCAACGTCCTGACTTTC. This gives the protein CASSVEEGTTGANVLTF.

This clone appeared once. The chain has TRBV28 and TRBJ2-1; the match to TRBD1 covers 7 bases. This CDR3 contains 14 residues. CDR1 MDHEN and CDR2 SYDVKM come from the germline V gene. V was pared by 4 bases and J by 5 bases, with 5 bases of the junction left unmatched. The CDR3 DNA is TGTGCCAGCAGTTCCTCCGGGACAGACAATGAGCAGTTCTTC. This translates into CASSSSGTDNEQFF.

CDR3 residues: CASLGDTQGGTNEKLFF. The CDR3 DNA reads TGTGCCAGCTTAGGGGACACCCAGGGGGGAACTAATGAAAAACTGTTTTTT. This sequence joins TRBV28 and TRBJ1-4; 7 nucleotides line up with TRBD1. The CDR3 has 17 residues. The V segment lost 8 bases and the J segment 1 base; nucleotides outside the gene matches: 13. Germline assignment: CDR1 MDHEN and CDR2 SYDVKM.

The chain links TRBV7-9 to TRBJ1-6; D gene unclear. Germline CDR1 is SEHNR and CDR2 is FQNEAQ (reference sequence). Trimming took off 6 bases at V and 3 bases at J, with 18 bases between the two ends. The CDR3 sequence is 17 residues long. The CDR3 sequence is CASSPRSAGNYNSPLHF. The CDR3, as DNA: TGTGCCAGCAGTCCCAGGTCCGCAGGAAACTATAATTCACCCCTCCACTTT.

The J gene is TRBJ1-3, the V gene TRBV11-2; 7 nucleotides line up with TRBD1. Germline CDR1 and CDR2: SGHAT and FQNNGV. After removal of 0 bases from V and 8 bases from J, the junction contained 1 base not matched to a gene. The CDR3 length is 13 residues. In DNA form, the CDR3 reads TGTGCCAGCAGCTTAGATCAGGGGGACACCATATATTTT. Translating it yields CASSLDQGDTIYF.

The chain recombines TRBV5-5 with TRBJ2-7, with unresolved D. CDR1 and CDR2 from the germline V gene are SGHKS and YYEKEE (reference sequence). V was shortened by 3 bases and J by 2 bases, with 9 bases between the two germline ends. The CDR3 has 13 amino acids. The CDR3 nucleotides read TGTGCCAGCAGCTCCCACGGTACCTACGAGCAGTACTTC. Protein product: CASSSHGTYEQYF.

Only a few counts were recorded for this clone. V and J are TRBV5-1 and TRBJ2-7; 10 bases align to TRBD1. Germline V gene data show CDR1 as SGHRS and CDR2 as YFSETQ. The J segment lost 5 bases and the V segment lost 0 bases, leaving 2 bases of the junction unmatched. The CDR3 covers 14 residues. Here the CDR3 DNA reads TGCGCCAGCAGCTTGGGGGACAGGGGCCACGAGCAGTACTTC. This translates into CASSLGDRGHEQYF.

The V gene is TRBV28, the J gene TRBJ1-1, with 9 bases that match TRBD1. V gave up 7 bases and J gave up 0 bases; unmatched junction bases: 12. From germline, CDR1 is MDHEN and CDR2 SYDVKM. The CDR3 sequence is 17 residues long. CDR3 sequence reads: CASIGGTGSPLNTEAFF. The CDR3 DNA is TGTGCCAGCATCGGAGGGACAGGGAGTCCCCTGAACACTGAAGCTTTCTTT.

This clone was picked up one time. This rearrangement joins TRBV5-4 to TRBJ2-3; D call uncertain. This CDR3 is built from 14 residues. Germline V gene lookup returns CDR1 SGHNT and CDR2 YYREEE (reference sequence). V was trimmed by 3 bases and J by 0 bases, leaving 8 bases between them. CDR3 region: CASSSITSTDTQYF. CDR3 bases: TGTGCCAGCAGCTCAATTACTAGCACAGATACGCAGTATTTT. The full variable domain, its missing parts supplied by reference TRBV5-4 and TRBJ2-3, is ETGVTQSPTHLIKTRGQQVTLRCSSQSGHNTVSWYQQALGQGPQFIFQYYREEENGRGNFPPRFSGLQFPNYSSELNVNALELDDSALYLCASSSITSTDTQYFGPGTRLTVL.

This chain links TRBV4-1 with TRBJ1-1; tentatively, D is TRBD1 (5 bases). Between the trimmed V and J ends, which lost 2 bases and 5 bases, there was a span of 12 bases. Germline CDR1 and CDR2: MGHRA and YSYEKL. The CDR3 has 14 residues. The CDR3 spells CASSQPSGGTEAFF. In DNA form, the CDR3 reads TGCGCCAGCAGCCAACCCTCCGGGGGGACTGAAGCTTTCTTT.

As DNA, the CDR3 is TGCGCCAGCAGCCAAGACCGTTTACGGGACAGGGAGCCCTATGGCTACACCTTC. This encodes CASSQDRLRDREPYGYTF. The V call is TRBV4-3, the J call TRBJ1-2; 9 bases map to TRBD1. The germline CDR1 and CDR2 sequences are LGHNA and YSLEER. V was clipped by 0 bases and J by 4 bases; unmatched bases: 12. The CDR3 totals 18 residues.

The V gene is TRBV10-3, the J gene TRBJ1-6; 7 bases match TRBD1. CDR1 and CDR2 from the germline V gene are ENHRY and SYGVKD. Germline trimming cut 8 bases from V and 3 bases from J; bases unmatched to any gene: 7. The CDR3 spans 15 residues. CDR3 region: CAIARQGFYNSPLHF. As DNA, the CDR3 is TGTGCCATCGCGAGACAGGGCTTCTATAATTCACCCCTCCACTTT.

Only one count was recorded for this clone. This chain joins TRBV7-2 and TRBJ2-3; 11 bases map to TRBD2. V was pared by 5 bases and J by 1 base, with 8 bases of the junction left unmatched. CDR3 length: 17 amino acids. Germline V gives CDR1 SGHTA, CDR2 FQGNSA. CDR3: CASSPTVTSGGTDTQYF. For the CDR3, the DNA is TGTGCCAGCAGCCCGACTGTGACTAGCGGGGGCACAGATACGCAGTATTTT.

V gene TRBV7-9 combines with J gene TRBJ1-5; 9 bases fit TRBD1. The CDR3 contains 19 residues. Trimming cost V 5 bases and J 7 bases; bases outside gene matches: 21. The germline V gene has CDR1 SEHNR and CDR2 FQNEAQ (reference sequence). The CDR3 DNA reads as TGTGCCAGCAGCGATGGCCGGGACAGGGTTAAGAGAGGCGAACAGCCCCAGCATTTT. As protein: CASSDGRDRVKRGEQPQHF. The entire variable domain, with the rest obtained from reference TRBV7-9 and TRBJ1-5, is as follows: DTGVSQNPRHKITKRGQNVTFRCDPISEHNRLYWYRQTLGQGPEFLTYFQNEAQLEKSRLLSDRFSAERPKGSFSTLEIQRTEQGDSAMYLCASSDGRDRVKRGEQPQHFGDGTRLSIL.

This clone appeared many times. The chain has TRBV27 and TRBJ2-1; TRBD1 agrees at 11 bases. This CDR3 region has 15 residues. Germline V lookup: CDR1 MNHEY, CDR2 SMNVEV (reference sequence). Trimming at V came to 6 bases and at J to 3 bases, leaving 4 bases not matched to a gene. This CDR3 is CASRSGTGGYNEQFF. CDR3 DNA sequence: TGTGCCAGCAGATCCGGGACAGGGGGCTACAATGAGCAGTTCTTC.

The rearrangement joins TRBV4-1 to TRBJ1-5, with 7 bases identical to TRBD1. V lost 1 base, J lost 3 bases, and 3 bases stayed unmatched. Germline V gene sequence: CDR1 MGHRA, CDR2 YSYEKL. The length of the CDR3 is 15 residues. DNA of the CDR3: TGCGCCAGCAGCCAAGGACAGGGCAACAATCAGCCCCAGCATTTT. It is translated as CASSQGQGNNQPQHF.

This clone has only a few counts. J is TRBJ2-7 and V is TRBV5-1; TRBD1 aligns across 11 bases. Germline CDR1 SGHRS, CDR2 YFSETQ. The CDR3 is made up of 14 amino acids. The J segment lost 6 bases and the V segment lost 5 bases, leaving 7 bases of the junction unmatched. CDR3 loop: CASRQGQGDSEQYF. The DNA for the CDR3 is TGCGCCAGCAGACAGGGACAGGGGGATTCCGAGCAGTACTTC.